The clone carrying this TCR beta chain was counted only a few times. V was cut by 11 bases and J by 0 bases, with 24 bases left in between. The CDR3 sequence is 17 residues long. This record belongs to a study of T cells after yellow fever vaccination. A 5'RACE template-switching step, the method used to make TCR cDNA, added a universal primer site and UMIs. In TCRdb, the 5' RACE reads were re-called with MiXCR into one record per CDR3 protein. This sample has about 13,000 distinct CDR3 sequences, with about 5.3% found just once. Findings of the study overall: Weaker in magnitude, the secondary response showed a faster peak on day 5 versus 15. Researchers noted that a small share of clonotypes showed up in both CD4 and CD8 compartments.

Sequences were derived from PBMCs, either bulk or a sorted T-cell subset (CD4+, CD8+, memory, or dextramer-sorted; not recorded which), sampled 45 days after the yellow fever booster vaccination. This TCR came from a young man who received the YFV17D yellow fever vaccine. V usage is TRBV12-3 or TRBV12-4 and J usage is TRBJ2-3; perhaps TRBD2 as D (6 bases). CDR3 nucleotides: TGTGCCTTCAGTTTGACCCCTTGGGGGGTAAGCACAGATACGCAGTATTTT. Protein sequence: CAFSLTPWGVSTDTQYF.